The rows below give T cell receptor beta chains drawn from one sample of a study of T cells in Graves' hyperthyroidism and ophthalmopathy. A single record per CDR3 protein comes from TCRdb applying MiXCR to the multiplex PCR reads. The data show approximately 700,000 distinct CDR3 sequences, with roughly 17% seen just once and under 8.5% held by the top ten. The sample comprised blood. The receptors were sampled from a young man with Graves' hyperthyroidism. The CDR3 runs from the conserved cysteine through the conserved F or W. A D gene is named only where the DNA matches it firmly. Size values are once, few and many counts, or a class for expanded clones, and some rows have none.

d_gene	j_gene	v_gene	abundance	CDR3nt	CDR3aa
-	TRBJ2-7	TRBV7-9	-	TGTGCCAGCAGCTTAACAGGGTCCCTCTACGAGCAGTACTTC	CASSLTGSLYEQYF
TRBD1	TRBJ2-7	TRBV28	-	TGTGCCAGCAGTTCGACGGGACAGGGGGCGGGGGAGCAGTACTTC	CASSSTGQGAGEQYF
-	TRBJ2-7	TRBV28	many	TGTGCCAGCAGTTCACCCGGGACTCCCTTCTACGAGCAGTACTTC	CASSSPGTPFYEQYF
TRBD1	TRBJ1-5	TRBV2	many	TGTGCCAGCGGGGGACAGCCTTATAGCAATCAGCCCCAGCATTTT	CASGGQPYSNQPQHF
TRBD1	TRBJ2-1	TRBV27	many	TGTGCCAGCTGGACAGGGGCAGGGAATGAGCAGTTCTTC	CASWTGAGNEQFF
-	TRBJ2-1	TRBV24-1	many	TGTGCCACCAGTGATGCCCTTTCGGGTGAGCAGTTCTTC	CATSDALSGEQFF
-	TRBJ2-7	TRBV7-9	-	TGTGCCAGCAGCTTCGGGCAGGGGGGAACCTACGAGCAGTACTTC	CASSFGQGGTYEQYF
-	TRBJ2-7	TRBV4-1	few	TGCGCCAGCAGCCAAGTTCCAGGGACCTACTACGAGCAGTACTTC	CASSQVPGTYYEQYF
-	TRBJ1-2	TRBV19	few	TGTGCCAGTAGTATGAGGGGGGAGAGCTATGGCTACACCTTC	CASSMRGESYGYTF
-	TRBJ2-7	TRBV11-1	many	TGTGCCAGCAGCTACGGTGGGTCGGAGCAGTACTTC	CASSYGGSEQYF
-	TRBJ2-2	TRBV29-1	-	TGCAGCGTTGTAGACGGAGGTAACACCGGGGAGCTGTTTTTT	CSVVDGGNTGELFF
-	TRBJ1-1	TRBV7-9	-	TGTGCCAGCAGTCCAGTCGGCGCTGAAGCTTTCTTT	CASSPVGAEAFF
-	TRBJ2-3	TRBV27	many	TGTGCCAGCAGTTTATCTCGGGTCCTTCCGCAGTATTTT	CASSLSRVLPQYF
-	TRBJ2-1	TRBV11-2	many	TGTGCCAGCAGCCTAGCTAGGGGGGTTACCTACAATGAGCAGTTCTTC	CASSLARGVTYNEQFF
-	TRBJ1-5	TRBV30	many	TGTGCCTGGAGTCCGACAGTCCATAGCAATCAGCCCCAGCATTTT	CAWSPTVHSNQPQHF
-	TRBJ2-7	TRBV6-2/TRBV6-3	-	TGTGCCAGCAGTCTACAGGTAGAAAGTGACTACGAGCAGTACTTC	CASSLQVESDYEQYF
-	TRBJ2-1	TRBV28	-	TGTGCCAGCAGACCTTCGAGGGGTCGTGGGGGGCGGGAGCCCTACAATGAGCAGTTCTTC	CASRPSRGRGGREPYNEQFF
-	TRBJ1-1	TRBV6-2/TRBV6-3	-	TGTGCCAGCAGTTTCAGGGTGGGAATAGTAGAAGCTCTCTTT	CASSFRVGIVEALF
-	TRBJ1-5	TRBV20-1	many	TGCAGTGCAAAGGGACACAGCAATCAGCCCCAGCATTTT	CSAKGHSNQPQHF
TRBD2	TRBJ2-7	TRBV6-1	-	TGTGCCAGCACCCAGCGGGGGACCCAGCCGCAGTACTTC	CASTQRGTQPQYF
-	TRBJ2-1	TRBV20-1	many	TGCAGTGCTAAAGCCTTACCAATAAACAATGAGCAGTTCTTC	CSAKALPINNEQFF
-	TRBJ1-1	TRBV29-1	-	TGCAGCGTTGATCAGAATATGAACACTGAAGCTTTCTTT	CSVDQNMNTEAFF
TRBD1	TRBJ1-2	TRBV29-1	few	TGCAGCGTTGAAGATCCCCGACAGGGCGGCGGCTACACCTTC	CSVEDPRQGGGYTF
TRBD1	TRBJ2-3	TRBV28	many	TGTGCCAGCTCTGGAGGACAGGCCCAGGGTACGCAGTATTTT	CASSGGQAQGTQYF
TRBD1	TRBJ2-7	TRBV28	many	TGTGCCAGCAGTTTAACGGGACAGGGCTACGAGCAGTACTTC	CASSLTGQGYEQYF
-	TRBJ2-3	TRBV24-1	-	TGTGCCACCAGCCTCGGGGATACGCAGTATTTT	CATSLGDTQYF
-	TRBJ2-3	TRBV18	many	TGTGCCAGCTCACCACGATTCCCAGATACGCAGTATTTT	CASSPRFPDTQYF
TRBD1	TRBJ1-4	TRBV5-1	few	TGCGCCAGCAGCGGGGGGACAGGGACCACTAATGAAAAACTGTTTTTT	CASSGGTGTTNEKLFF
TRBD1	TRBJ1-2	TRBV30	many	TGTGCCTGGGCCGAAGGAGAGGGGGCCAACTATGGCTACACCTTC	CAWAEGEGANYGYTF
-	TRBJ2-7	TRBV12-3/TRBV12-4	many	TGTGCCAGCAGTTTTTCTAGCGCCTACGAGCAGTACTTC	CASSFSSAYEQYF
TRBD1	TRBJ1-4	TRBV27	-	TGTGCCAGCAGTCACCGGGACAGGGGGGGGAACAAAGAAAAACTGTTTTTT	CASSHRDRGGNKEKLFF
-	TRBJ2-1	TRBV27	many	TGTGCCAGCAGTCTAGGGGGGAGGAATGAGCAGTTCTTC	CASSLGGRNEQFF
TRBD1	TRBJ1-1	TRBV9	few	TGTGCCAGCAGCGCGACAGGGCGGGTAACTGAAGCTTTCTTT	CASSATGRVTEAFF
-	TRBJ2-1	TRBV12-3/TRBV12-4	-	TGTGCCAGCAGTCGGGAGAGGGGTTCTTACAATGAGCAGTTCTTC	CASSRERGSYNEQFF
-	TRBJ1-1	TRBV4-1	-	TGCGCCAGCAGCCTCCTCACCCGGGACAAGAAAGCTTTCTTT	CASSLLTRDKKAFF
-	TRBJ1-2	TRBV14	-	TGTGCCAGCAGCCAGCTCGGGGGGTCCCCCTATGGCTACACCTTC	CASSQLGGSPYGYTF
-	TRBJ2-1	TRBV12-3/TRBV12-4	many	TGTGCCAGCAAGGCTAGCCTATCCTACAATGAGCAGTTCTTC	CASKASLSYNEQFF
-	TRBJ2-3	TRBV2	many	TGTGCCAGCAGTGAAGAGAGGGTTGGGACAGATACGCAGTATTTT	CASSEERVGTDTQYF
TRBD1	TRBJ1-3	TRBV7-7	few	TGTGCCAGCAGTCGGGGACAGGGCCGGGGGGACACCATATATTTT	CASSRGQGRGDTIYF
TRBD2	TRBJ2-5	TRBV6-2/TRBV6-3	many	TGTGCCAGCAGTTACTCGGGTAGCGGGAGTTCGGAGACCCAGTACTTC	CASSYSGSGSSETQYF
-	TRBJ2-5	TRBV28	few	TGTGCCAGCAGTTATACGGGTGGGACACAAGAGACCCAGTACTTC	CASSYTGGTQETQYF
-	TRBJ1-5	TRBV12-3/TRBV12-4	few	TGTGCCAGCAGTTTAATCAACGGGGGGCTTGGTCAGCCCCAGCATTTT	CASSLINGGLGQPQHF
-	TRBJ1-6	TRBV25-1	few	TGTGCCAGCAGTCCTCATAGGGACCGTAATTCACCCCTCCACTTT	CASSPHRDRNSPLHF
-	TRBJ1-6	TRBV27	many	TGTGCCAGCAGTGAACTCCAGGCTGGTTCACCCCTCCACTTT	CASSELQAGSPLHF
TRBD1	TRBJ1-5	TRBV3-1	many	TGTGCCAGCAGCGTGGACAGGGGCCAGCCCCAGCATTTT	CASSVDRGQPQHF
TRBD2	TRBJ2-3	TRBV20-1	few	TGCAGTGCCGGACTAGCGGGAGGGACCACAGATACGCAGTATTTT	CSAGLAGGTTDTQYF
-	TRBJ2-3	TRBV2	few	TGTGCCAGCAGTGAAAGGACTTGGGCAGATACGCAGTATTTT	CASSERTWADTQYF